Each of the 19 T cell receptor beta chains below was sequenced from the same sample in a study of shared clonotypes between healthy human individuals. The data were produced by immunoSEQ multiplex PCR, yet TCRdb's version contains in-frame clones alone and is incomplete. The sample includes 2 million to 2.5 million clones, under 97% seen only once; the top ten take about 0.13%. The sequenced sample consisted of naive CD4+ T cells sorted from blood. Regarding subset: CD45RA+ positively selected. The receptors were sampled from a man in his late teens or twenties in good health.

In this sample, this clone turned up once. The V call is TRBV4-1, the J call TRBJ1-2; the D gene is possibly TRBD1 (6 bases). This CDR3 is 14 amino acids long. V was clipped by 6 bases and J by 6 bases, with 17 bases between them. The germline CDR1 and CDR2 sequences are MGHRA and YSYEKL. CDR3 DNA sequence: TGCGCCAGCAGGGGGGTAGGGGGGCAGAATGGCTACACCTTC. It yields the protein CASRGVGGQNGYTF.

Remarks on this clone: Other DNA variants within this sample encode the same CDR3. This chain uses TRBV5-1 with TRBJ2-3, with D unresolved. This CDR3 spans 14 amino acids. CDR1 is SGHRS, CDR2 YFSETQ, per germline. V lost 3 bases and J 1 base, leaving 9 bases between the germline ends. CDR3 region: CASSSRPGTDTQYF. CDR3 bases: TGCGCCAGCAGCTCGCGCCCAGGCACAGATACGCAGTATTTT.

The chain uses TRBV19 and TRBJ2-5; no definite D call. V was shortened by 5 bases and J by 5 bases, with 15 bases between the two germline ends. In germline, CDR1 is LNHDA, CDR2 SQIVND (reference sequence). The CDR3 loop spans 14 amino acids. The CDR3 reads CASSPLGRRETQYF. The CDR3 DNA is TGTGCCAGTAGTCCCCTGGGTCGGCGGGAGACCCAGTACTTC. The variable domain in full, completed from reference TRBV19 and TRBJ2-5, reads DGGITQSPKYLFRKEGQNVTLSCEQNLNHDAMYWYRQDPGQGLRLIYYSQIVNDFQKGDIAEGYSVSREKKESFPLTVTSAQKNPTAFYLCASSPLGRRETQYFGPGTRLLVL.

The chain uses TRBV6-5 and TRBJ2-5; D is unclear. Germline V CDR1 and CDR2: MNHEY, SVGAGI. V lost 5 bases to trimming and J lost 5 bases, with 15 bases between them. CDR3 length equals 14 residues. This chain's CDR3 is CASSGRVGVETQYF. The DNA of the CDR3 is TGTGCCAGCAGTGGTCGTGTGGGCGTGGAGACCCAGTACTTC.

The chain uses TRBV18 and TRBJ2-2; D ambiguous. Looked up from germline, CDR1 is KGHSH and CDR2 is LQKENI. The CDR3 extends over 15 amino acids. V dropped 1 base and J dropped 4 bases, with 10 bases sitting between them. The CDR3 DNA follows: TGTGCCAGCTCACCACAGGGTTGGGGCACCGGGGAGCTGTTTTTT. Translation: CASSPQGWGTGELFF.

The genes are TRBV7-2 and TRBJ2-7; possibly TRBD1 for D (6 bases). CDR1 and CDR2 from the germline V gene are SGHTA and FQGNSA. CDR3 length: 13 amino acids. V dropped 1 base and J dropped 5 bases, with 9 bases sitting between them. The CDR3 spells CASSLDRADEQYF. Written as DNA, the CDR3 is TGTGCCAGCAGCTTAGACAGGGCCGACGAGCAGTACTTC. The full variable domain, rest sourced from reference TRBV7-2 and TRBJ2-7, is GAGVSQSPSNKVTEKGKDVELRCDPISGHTALYWYRQSLGQGLEFLIYFQGNSAPDKSGLPSDRFSAERTGGSVSTLTIQRTQQEDSAVYLCASSLDRADEQYFGPGTRLTVT.

The chain recombines TRBV5-6 with TRBJ2-7, with 8 bases matching TRBD2. The CDR3 consists of 17 residues. Germline V lookup: CDR1 SGHDT, CDR2 YYEEEE. V trimming: 3 bases; J trimming: 4 bases; junction bases outside the gene matches: 15. The CDR3 DNA reads as TGTGCCAGCAGCTCCCCAGTGGGTTCCGAGCGGGAGTACGAGCAGTACTTC. Protein: CASSSPVGSEREYEQYF.

V gene TRBV19 combines with J gene TRBJ1-1; possibly TRBD1 for D (6 bases). The germline V gene has CDR1 LNHDA and CDR2 SQIVND (reference sequence). The CDR3 runs to 15 residues. Trimming left V 7 bases short and J 3 bases short, with 18 bases between. In nucleotides, the CDR3 is TGTGCCAGTACCACAACAGGGTATGGGGACACTGAAGCTTTCTTT. Residues: CASTTTGYGDTEAFF.

CDR3 loop: CAITTGQGVGYTF. The CDR3 DNA reads as TGTGCCATCACCACGGGACAGGGTGTGGGCTACACCTTC. The chain joins TRBV10-3 to TRBJ1-2, with 9 bases aligning to TRBD1. Trimming at V came to 7 bases and at J to 8 bases, leaving 8 bases not matched to a gene. Germline V gene lookup returns CDR1 ENHRY and CDR2 SYGVKD. The CDR3 totals 13 residues.

This clone was observed a single time. J is TRBJ1-4 and V is TRBV5-1; D is uncertain. The CDR3 has 18 amino acids. Trimming shortened V by 5 bases and J by 0 bases, and 20 bases separated the two germline ends. CDR1 is SGHRS, CDR2 YFSETQ, per germline. Written as DNA, the CDR3 is TGCGCCAGCAGGTCAACAGCTCGAACCGAGACAACTAATGAAAAACTGTTTTTT. Protein product: CASRSTARTETTNEKLFF.

The chain joins TRBV6-5 to TRBJ2-7; D is unresolved. The V end lost 3 bases, the J end lost 0 bases, and 12 bases lay between the germline ends. Germline CDR1 MNHEY, CDR2 SVGAGI. The CDR3 consists of 15 residues. The CDR3: CASSYKETSSYEQYF. The CDR3 DNA is TGTGCCAGCAGTTATAAGGAGACATCCTCCTACGAGCAGTACTTC.

V is TRBV27 and J is TRBJ2-2; D remains unclear. V lost 4 bases, J lost 4 bases, and 16 bases lay in between. CDR1 and CDR2 from the germline V gene are MNHEY and SMNVEV (reference sequence). The CDR3 is made up of 16 amino acids. The CDR3 region has the DNA TGTGCCAGCAGTTCAAACACTCTAGGTAGCACCGGGGAGCTGTTTTTT. It yields the protein CASSSNTLGSTGELFF.

The chain employs TRBV7-2 and TRBJ1-5; D remains unclear. CDR3 length: 14 amino acids. V lost 1 base and J 3 bases, leaving 7 bases between the germline ends. Germline V gives CDR1 SGHTA, CDR2 FQGNSA. The CDR3 DNA reads TGTGCCAGCAGCTTAGTCGGGATCAATCAGCCCCAGCATTTT. It specifies CASSLVGINQPQHF. Filled out from reference TRBV7-2 and TRBJ1-5, the complete variable domain reads GAGVSQSPSNKVTEKGKDVELRCDPISGHTALYWYRQSLGQGLEFLIYFQGNSAPDKSGLPSDRFSAERTGGSVSTLTIQRTQQEDSAVYLCASSLVGINQPQHFGDGTRLSIL.

This chain uses TRBV7-6 with TRBJ1-4, with D perhaps matching TRBD1 (5 bases). V gave up 5 bases and J gave up 2 bases, with 12 bases separating them. The CDR3 sequence is 15 residues long. Germline V CDR1 and CDR2: SGHVS, FNYEAQ. The CDR3: CASSPMWGTNEKLFF. CDR3 sequence (DNA): TGTGCCAGCAGCCCCATGTGGGGGACTAATGAAAAACTGTTTTTT.

The rearrangement joins TRBV7-9 to TRBJ2-3; D gene unclear. Between the trimmed V and J ends, which lost 5 bases and 0 bases, there was a span of 12 bases. From germline, CDR1 is SEHNR and CDR2 FQNEAQ (reference sequence). The CDR3 has 15 residues. CDR3 DNA sequence: TGTGCCAGCAGCCCCGAGGCTAGTAGCACAGATACGCAGTATTTT. It translates to CASSPEASSTDTQYF.

This clone was counted once. The gene calls are TRBV5-1 and TRBJ2-3; 12 bases match TRBD2. Germline values: CDR1 SGHRS, CDR2 YFSETQ. The CDR3 is made up of 15 amino acids. With 4 bases clipped from V and 5 bases from J, the junction kept 5 bases outside the gene matches. Written as DNA, the CDR3 is TGCGCCAGCAGCCCCCTAGCGGGAGGGCTAGATACGCAGTATTTT. Translated, it gives CASSPLAGGLDTQYF.

This rearrangement joins TRBV4-1 to TRBJ2-2; weak D call: TRBD1 (6 bases). CDR3 size: 17 residues. The V end was cut by 5 bases, the J end by 6 bases, with 22 bases between. Germline values: CDR1 MGHRA, CDR2 YSYEKL. This CDR3 is CASSSHAKQGVSGELFF. As DNA, the CDR3 is TGCGCCAGCAGCTCCCACGCGAAACAGGGAGTTTCCGGGGAGCTGTTTTTT.

The chain has TRBV9 and TRBJ2-1; 9 nucleotides align to TRBD2. The CDR3 has 16 amino acids. The V segment lost 6 bases and the J segment 6 bases; nucleotides outside the gene matches: 13. Germline values: CDR1 SGDLS, CDR2 YYNGEE. The CDR3 is CASNPLWTSVTNEQFF. CDR3 DNA sequence: TGTGCCAGCAACCCCCTGTGGACTAGCGTTACCAATGAGCAGTTCTTC.

The CDR3 region is CASSLLGSGELFF. The CDR3 DNA reads as TGCGCCAGCAGCTTGTTAGGATCCGGGGAGCTGTTTTTT. The chain uses TRBV5-1 and TRBJ2-2; D is unresolved. V shed 1 base and J shed 6 bases, with 7 bases lying between them. The CDR3 extends over 13 amino acids. From germline, CDR1 is SGHRS and CDR2 YFSETQ.